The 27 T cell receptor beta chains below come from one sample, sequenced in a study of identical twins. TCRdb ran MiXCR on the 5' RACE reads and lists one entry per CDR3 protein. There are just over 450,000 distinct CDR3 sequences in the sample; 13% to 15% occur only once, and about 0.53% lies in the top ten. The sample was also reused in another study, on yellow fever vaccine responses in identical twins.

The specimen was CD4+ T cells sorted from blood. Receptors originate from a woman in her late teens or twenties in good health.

The CDR3 reads CASRKFRGANTGELFF. For the CDR3, the DNA is TGTGCCAGCAGAAAATTCAGGGGAGCGAACACCGGGGAGCTGTTTTTT. The chain links TRBV28 to TRBJ2-2, with D tentatively TRBD1 (6 bases). CDR1 is MDHEN, CDR2 SYDVKM, per germline. The V and J ends lost 6 bases and 0 bases respectively, with 14 bases between them. The CDR3 spans 16 residues.

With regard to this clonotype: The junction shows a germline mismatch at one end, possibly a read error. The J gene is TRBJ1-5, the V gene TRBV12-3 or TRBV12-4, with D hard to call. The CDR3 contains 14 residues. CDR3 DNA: TGTGCCAGCAGGTTAGCAGGAGCGGGACAGCCCCAGCATTTT. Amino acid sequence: CASRLAGAGQPQHF.

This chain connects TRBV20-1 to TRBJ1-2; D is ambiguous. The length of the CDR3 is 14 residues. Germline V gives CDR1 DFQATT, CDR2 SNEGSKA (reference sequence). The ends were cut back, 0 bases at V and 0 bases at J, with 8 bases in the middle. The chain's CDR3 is CSARDRIPNYGYTF. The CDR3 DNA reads TGCAGTGCTAGAGATAGAATTCCTAACTATGGCTACACCTTC.

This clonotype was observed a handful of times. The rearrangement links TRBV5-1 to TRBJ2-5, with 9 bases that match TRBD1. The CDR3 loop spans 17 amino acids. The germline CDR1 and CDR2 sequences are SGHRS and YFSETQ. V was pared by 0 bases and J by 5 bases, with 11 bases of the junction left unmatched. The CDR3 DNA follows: TGCGCCAGCAGCTTGGCTTTGGGACAGGGTGAATGGGAGACCCAGTACTTC. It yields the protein CASSLALGQGEWETQYF.

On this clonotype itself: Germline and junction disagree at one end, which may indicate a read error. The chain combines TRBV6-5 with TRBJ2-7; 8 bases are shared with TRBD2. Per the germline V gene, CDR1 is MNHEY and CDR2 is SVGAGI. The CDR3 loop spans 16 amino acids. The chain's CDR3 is CASSYSPGGASSRVHF. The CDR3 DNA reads TGTGCCAGCAGTTACTCCCCGGGGGGGGCCTCTTCTAGGGTGCACTTC.

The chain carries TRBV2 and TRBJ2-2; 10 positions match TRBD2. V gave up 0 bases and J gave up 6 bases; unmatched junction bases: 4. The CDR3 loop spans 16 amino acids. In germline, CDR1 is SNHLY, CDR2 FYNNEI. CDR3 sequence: CASSEASGGASGELFF. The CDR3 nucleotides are TGTGCCAGCAGTGAAGCCAGCGGGGGGGCCTCCGGGGAGCTGTTTTTT.

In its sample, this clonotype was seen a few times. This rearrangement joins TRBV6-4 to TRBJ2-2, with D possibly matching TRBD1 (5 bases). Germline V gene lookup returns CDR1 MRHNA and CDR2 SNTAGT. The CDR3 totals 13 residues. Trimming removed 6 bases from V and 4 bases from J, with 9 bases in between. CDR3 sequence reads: CASRQTVTGELFF. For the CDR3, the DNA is TGTGCCAGCAGACAGACAGTCACCGGGGAGCTGTTTTTT.

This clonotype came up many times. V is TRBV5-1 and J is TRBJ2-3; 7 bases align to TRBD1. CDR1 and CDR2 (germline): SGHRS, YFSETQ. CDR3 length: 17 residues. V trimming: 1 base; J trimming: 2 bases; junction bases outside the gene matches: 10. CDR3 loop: CASSLSQGVTSTDTQYF. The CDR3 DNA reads TGCGCCAGCAGCTTGTCCCAGGGGGTCACCTCCACAGATACGCAGTATTTT.

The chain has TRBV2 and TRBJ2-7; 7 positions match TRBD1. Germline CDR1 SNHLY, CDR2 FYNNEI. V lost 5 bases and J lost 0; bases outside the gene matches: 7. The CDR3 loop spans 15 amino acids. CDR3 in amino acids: CASSLDRPNSYEQYF. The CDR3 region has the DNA TGTGCCAGCAGTCTGGACAGGCCAAACTCCTACGAGCAGTACTTC.

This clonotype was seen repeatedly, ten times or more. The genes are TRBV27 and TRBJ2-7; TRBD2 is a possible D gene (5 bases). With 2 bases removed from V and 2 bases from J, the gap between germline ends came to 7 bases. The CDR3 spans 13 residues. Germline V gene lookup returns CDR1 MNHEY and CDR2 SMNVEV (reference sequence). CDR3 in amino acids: CASSLEGPYEQYF. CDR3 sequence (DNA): TGTGCCAGCAGTTTAGAGGGCCCCTACGAGCAGTACTTC.

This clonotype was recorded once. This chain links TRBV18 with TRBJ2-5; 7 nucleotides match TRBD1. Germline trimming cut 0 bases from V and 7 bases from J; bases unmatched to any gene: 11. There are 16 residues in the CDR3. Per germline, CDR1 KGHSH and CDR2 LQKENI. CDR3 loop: CASSPPTGTVRVTQYF. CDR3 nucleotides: TGTGCCAGCTCACCACCGACGGGGACAGTCAGGGTGACCCAGTACTTC.

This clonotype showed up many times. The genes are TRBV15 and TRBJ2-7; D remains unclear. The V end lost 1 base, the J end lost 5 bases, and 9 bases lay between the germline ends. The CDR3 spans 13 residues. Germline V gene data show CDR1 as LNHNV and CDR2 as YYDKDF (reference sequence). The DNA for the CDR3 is TGTGCCACCAGCAGAGCTCCAGCAAACGAGCAGTACTTC. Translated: CATSRAPANEQYF.

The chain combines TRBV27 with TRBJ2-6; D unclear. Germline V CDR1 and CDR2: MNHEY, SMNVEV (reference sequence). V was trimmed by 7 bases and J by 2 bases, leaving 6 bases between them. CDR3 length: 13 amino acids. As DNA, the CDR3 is TGTGCCAGCATTTGGCCTGGGGCCAACGTCCTGACTTTC. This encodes CASIWPGANVLTF. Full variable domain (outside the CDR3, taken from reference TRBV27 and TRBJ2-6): EAQVTQNPRYLITVTGKKLTVTCSQNMNHEYMSWYRQDPGLGLRQIYYSMNVEVTDKGDVPEGYKVSRKEKRNFPLILESPSPNQTSLYFCASIWPGANVLTFGAGSRLTVL.

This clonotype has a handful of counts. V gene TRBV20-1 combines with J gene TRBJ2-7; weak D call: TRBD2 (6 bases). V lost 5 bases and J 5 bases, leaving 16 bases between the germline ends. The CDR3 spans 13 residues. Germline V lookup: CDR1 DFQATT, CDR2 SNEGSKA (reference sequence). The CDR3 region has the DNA TGCAGTGCTTTTGGTGTCGGGAGCGACGAGCAGTACTTC. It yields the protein CSAFGVGSDEQYF.

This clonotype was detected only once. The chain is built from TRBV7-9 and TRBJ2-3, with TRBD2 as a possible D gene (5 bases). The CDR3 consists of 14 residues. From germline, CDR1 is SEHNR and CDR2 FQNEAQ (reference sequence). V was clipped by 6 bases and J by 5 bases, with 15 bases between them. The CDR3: CASSPGNLRDTQYF. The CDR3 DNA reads TGTGCCAGCAGTCCCGGGAACCTCCGAGATACGCAGTATTTT.

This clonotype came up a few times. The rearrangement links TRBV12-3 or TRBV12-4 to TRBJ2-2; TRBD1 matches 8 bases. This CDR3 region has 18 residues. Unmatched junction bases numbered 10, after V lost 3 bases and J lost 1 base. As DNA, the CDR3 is TGTGCCAGCAGTTTCCGTGGGGGCAGGGGGCGGAACACCGGGGAGCTGTTTTTT. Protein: CASSFRGGRGRNTGELFF.

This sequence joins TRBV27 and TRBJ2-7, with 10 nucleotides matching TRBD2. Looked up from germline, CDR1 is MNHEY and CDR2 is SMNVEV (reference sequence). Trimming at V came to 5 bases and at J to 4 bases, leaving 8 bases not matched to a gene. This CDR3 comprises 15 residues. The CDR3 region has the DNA TGTGCCAGCAGTGGGACTAGCGTCAAGGGGTACGAGCAGTACTTC. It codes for CASSGTSVKGYEQYF.

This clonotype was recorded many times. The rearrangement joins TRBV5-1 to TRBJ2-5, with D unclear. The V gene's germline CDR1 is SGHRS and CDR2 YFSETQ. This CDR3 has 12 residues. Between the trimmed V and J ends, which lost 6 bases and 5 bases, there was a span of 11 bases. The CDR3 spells CASNELEETQYF. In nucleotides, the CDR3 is TGCGCCAGCAATGAACTCGAGGAGACCCAGTACTTC.

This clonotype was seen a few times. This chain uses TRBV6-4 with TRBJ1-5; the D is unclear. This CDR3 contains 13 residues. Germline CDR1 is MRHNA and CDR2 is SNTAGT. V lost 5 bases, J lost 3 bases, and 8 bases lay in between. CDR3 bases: TGTGCCAGCAGTCTGGGGATCAATCAGCCCCAGCATTTT. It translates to CASSLGINQPQHF.

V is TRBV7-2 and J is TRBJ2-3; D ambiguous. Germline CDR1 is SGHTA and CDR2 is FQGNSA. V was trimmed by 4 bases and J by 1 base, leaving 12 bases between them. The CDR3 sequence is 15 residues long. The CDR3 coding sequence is TGTGCCAGCAGCTCGCGCCAAGCCGGCACAGATACGCAGTATTTT. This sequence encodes CASSSRQAGTDTQYF.

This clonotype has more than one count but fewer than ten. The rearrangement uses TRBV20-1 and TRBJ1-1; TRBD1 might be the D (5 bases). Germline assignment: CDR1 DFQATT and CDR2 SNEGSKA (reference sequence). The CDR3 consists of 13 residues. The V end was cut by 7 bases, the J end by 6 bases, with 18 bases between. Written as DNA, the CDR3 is TGCAGTGTAGACAGTAAAAGTGGGTCTGAAGCTTTCTTT. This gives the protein CSVDSKSGSEAFF.

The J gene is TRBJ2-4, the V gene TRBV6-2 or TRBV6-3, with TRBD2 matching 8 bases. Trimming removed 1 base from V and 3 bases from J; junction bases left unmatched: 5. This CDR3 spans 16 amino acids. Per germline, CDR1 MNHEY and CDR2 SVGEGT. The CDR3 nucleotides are TGTGCCAGCAGTTACTATAGCGGGGCCGACAAAAACATTCAGTACTTC. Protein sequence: CASSYYSGADKNIQYF.

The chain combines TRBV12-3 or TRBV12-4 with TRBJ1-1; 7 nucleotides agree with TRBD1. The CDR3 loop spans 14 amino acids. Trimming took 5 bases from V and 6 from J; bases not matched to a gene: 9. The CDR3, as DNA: TGTGCCAGCAGTGCCCACAGGGGTTCCCCTGAAGCTTTCTTT. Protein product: CASSAHRGSPEAFF.

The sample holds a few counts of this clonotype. The DNA of the CDR3 is TGTGCCAGCAGTTTACGCTGGGGGGTTACCTACGAGCAGTACTTC. As protein: CASSLRWGVTYEQYF. The rearrangement uses TRBV27 and TRBJ2-7; D might be TRBD2 (6 bases). The CDR3 runs to 15 residues. The germline V gene encodes CDR1 MNHEY and CDR2 SMNVEV (reference sequence). V was clipped by 2 bases and J by 2 bases, with 13 bases between them.

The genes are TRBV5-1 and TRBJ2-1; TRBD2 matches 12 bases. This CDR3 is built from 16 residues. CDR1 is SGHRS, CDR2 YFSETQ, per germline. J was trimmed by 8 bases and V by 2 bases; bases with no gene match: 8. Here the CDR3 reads CASSLGGTSGFDEQFF. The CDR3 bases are TGCGCCAGCAGCTTAGGTGGGACTAGCGGGTTCGATGAGCAGTTCTTC.

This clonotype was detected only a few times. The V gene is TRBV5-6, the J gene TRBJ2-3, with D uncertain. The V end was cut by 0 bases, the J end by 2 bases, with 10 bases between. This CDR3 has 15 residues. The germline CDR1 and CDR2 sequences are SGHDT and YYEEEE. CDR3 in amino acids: CASSLDRRPTDTQYF. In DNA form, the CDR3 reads TGTGCCAGCAGCTTGGACAGAAGACCCACAGATACGCAGTATTTT.

The CDR3: CASSLSSGGYYEQYF. CDR3 bases: TGTGCCAGCAGTTTGTCTAGCGGGGGATACTACGAGCAGTACTTC. The V and J genes are TRBV12-3 or TRBV12-4 and TRBJ2-7, with 10 bases aligning to TRBD2. The CDR3 is 15 residues long. Trimming removed 3 bases from V and 3 bases from J; junction bases left unmatched: 5.